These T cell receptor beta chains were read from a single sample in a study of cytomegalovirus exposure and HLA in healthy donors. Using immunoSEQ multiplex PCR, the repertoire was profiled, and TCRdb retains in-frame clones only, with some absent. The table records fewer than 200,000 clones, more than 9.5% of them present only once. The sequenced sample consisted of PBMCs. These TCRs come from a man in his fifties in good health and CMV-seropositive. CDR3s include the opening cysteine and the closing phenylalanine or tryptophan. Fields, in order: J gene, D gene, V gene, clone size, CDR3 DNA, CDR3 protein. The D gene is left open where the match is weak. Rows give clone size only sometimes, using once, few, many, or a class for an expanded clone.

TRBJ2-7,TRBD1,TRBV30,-,TGTGCCTGGAGTGTAAAGAGGGCAGGGGGCGAGCAGTACTTC,CAWSVKRAGGEQYF
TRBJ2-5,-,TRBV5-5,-,TGTGCCAGCAGCAGAGGAGTGCGAGAGACCCAGTACTTC,CASSRGVRETQYF
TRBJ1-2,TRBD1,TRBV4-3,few,TGCGCCAGCAGCCAGGCCCCCGGGACAGGGAAAGGCTACACCTTC,CASSQAPGTGKGYTF
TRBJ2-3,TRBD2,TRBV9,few,TGTGCCAGCAGCGTAGCTTTAGCGGGGAGCACAGATACGCAGTATTTT,CASSVALAGSTDTQYF
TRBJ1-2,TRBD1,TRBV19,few,TGTGCCAGTAAAGGGACAGGCCCCAACTATGGCTACACCTTC,CASKGTGPNYGYTF
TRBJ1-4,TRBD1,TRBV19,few,TGTGCCAGTAGCCACAGGGGGTCTAATGAAAAACTGTTTTTT,CASSHRGSNEKLFF
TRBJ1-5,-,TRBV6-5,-,TGTGCCAGCAGTCCTACCGTCAATCAGCCCCAGCATTTT,CASSPTVNQPQHF
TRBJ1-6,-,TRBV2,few,TGTGCCAGCAGTGAATCGGGGATCCAAAGGTCACCCCTCCACTTT,CASSESGIQRSPLHF
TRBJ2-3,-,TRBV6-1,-,TGTGCCAGCAGCCATAGGGGAACAGATACGCAGTATTTT,CASSHRGTDTQYF
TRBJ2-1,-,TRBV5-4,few,TGTGCCAGCAGCTTGGACACCCACTCCTACAATGAGCAGTTCTTC,CASSLDTHSYNEQFF
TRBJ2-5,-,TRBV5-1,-,TGCGCCAGCAGCTTAGGGGTCGGGGGGACCCAGTACTTC,CASSLGVGGTQYF
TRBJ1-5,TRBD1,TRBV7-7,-,TGTGCCAGCAGCTTCCGGACAGGTATTAGCAATCAGCCCCAGCATTTT,CASSFRTGISNQPQHF
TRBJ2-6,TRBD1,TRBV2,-,TGTGCCAGCAGTGAGGGGACAGGGGGTACTGGGGCCAACGTCCTGACTTTC,CASSEGTGGTGANVLTF
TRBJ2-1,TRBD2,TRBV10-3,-,TGTGCCATCAGTGAGTCGAGCGCGGGGGGCCAGGTCGGGCAGTTCTTC,CAISESSAGGQVGQFF
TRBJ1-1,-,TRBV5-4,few,TGTGCCAGCAGCCTCGGGACTTCAGGCCGAAACACTGAAGCTTTCTTT,CASSLGTSGRNTEAFF
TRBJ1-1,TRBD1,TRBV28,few,TGTGCCAGCTTACGTGGGTTAGGGACAGGGGTAATGGCTTTCTTT,CASLRGLGTGVMAFF
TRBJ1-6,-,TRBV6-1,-,TGTGCCAGCAGTGCGGCTATACAGGGCGATAATTCACCCCTCCACTTT,CASSAAIQGDNSPLHF
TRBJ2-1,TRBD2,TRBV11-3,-,TGTGCCAGCAGCTTTATACGGGGGGTGTTTAATGAGCAGTTCTTC,CASSFIRGVFNEQFF
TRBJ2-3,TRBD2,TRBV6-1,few,TGTGCCAGCAGTGTCCAATGGGCGGGGGGCTCAACAGATACGCAGTATTTT,CASSVQWAGGSTDTQYF
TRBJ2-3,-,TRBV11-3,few,TGTGCCAGCAGCTTACACCCAACTTCTAGCACAGATACGCAGTATTTT,CASSLHPTSSTDTQYF
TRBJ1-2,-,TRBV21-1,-,TGTGCCAGCAGCAAAGAAGGACGGGGGGTGAGTGGCTACACCTTC,CASSKEGRGVSGYTF
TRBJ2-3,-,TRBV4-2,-,TGTGCCAGCAGCCAAGATCCTCAGCAGGGAAGCACAGATACGCAGTATTTT,CASSQDPQQGSTDTQYF
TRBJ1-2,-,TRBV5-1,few,TGCGCCAGCAGCTCTCAGGGAGCGGGAGGCTACACCTTC,CASSSQGAGGYTF
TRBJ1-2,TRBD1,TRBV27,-,TGTGCCAGCGGGGGACAGGACTACTATGGCTACACCTTC,CASGGQDYYGYTF
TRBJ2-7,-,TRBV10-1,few,TGCGCCAGCAGAGAGTCTCCAGGGGAGGGGTACTTC,CASRESPGEGYF
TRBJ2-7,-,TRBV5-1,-,TGCGCCAGCAGCTTCCTACAGGGTCTTGCCTACGAGCAGTACTTC,CASSFLQGLAYEQYF
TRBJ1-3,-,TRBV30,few,TGTGCCTGGAGTGTACCAGGGAGGTATACAACCATATATTTT,CAWSVPGRYTTIYF
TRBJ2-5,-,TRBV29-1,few,TGCAGCGGCTCGCAGGGGGAGACCCAGTACTTC,CSGSQGETQYF
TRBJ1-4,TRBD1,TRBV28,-,TGTGCCAGCAGTTCCGGGACAGGGAAAGAAAAACTGTTTTTT,CASSSGTGKEKLFF
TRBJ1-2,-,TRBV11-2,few,TGTGCCAGCAGCTCCGGTCGGGTTCCCTATGGCTACACCTTC,CASSSGRVPYGYTF